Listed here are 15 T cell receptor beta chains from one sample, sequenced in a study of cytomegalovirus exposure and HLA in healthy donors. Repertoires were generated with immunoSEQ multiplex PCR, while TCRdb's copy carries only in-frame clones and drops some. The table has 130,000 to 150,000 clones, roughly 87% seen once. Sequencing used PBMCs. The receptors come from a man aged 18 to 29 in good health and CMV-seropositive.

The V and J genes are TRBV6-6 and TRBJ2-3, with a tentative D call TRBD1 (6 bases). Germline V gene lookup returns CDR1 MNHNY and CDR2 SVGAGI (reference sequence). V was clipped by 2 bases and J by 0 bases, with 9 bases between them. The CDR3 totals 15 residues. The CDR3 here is CASSYGDTSTDTQYF. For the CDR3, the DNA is TGTGCCAGCAGTTACGGGGACACTAGCACAGATACGCAGTATTTT.

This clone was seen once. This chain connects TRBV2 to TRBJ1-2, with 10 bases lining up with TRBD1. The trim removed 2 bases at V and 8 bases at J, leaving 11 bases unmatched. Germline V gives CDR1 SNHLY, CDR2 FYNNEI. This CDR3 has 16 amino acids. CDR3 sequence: CASSETVDRGRSGYTF. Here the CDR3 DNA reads TGTGCCAGCAGTGAAACCGTTGACAGGGGGCGAAGCGGCTACACCTTC.

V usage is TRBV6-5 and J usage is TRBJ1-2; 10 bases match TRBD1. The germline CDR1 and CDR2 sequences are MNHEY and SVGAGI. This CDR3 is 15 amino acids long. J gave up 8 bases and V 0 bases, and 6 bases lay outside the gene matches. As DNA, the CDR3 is TGTGCCAGCAGTTACTCGGACAGGGGGTTTTTAGGCTACACCTTC. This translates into CASSYSDRGFLGYTF.

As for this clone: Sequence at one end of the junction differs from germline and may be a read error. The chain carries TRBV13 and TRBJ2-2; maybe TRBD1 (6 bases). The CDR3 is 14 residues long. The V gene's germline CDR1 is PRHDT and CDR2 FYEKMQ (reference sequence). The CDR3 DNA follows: TGTGCCAGCAGCCTAGGACAGAGAGTCGGGGAGCTGTTTTTT. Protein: CASSLGQRVGELFF.

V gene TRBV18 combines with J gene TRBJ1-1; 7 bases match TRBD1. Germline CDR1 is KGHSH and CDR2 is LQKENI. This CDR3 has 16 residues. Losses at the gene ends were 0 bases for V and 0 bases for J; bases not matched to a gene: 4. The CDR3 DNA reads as TGTGCCAGCTCACCACCGAACAGGGGAATGAACACTGAAGCTTTCTTT. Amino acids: CASSPPNRGMNTEAFF.

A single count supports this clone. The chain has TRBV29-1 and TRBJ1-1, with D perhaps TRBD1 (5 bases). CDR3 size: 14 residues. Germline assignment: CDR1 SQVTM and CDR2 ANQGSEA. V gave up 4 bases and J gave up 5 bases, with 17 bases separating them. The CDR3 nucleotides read TGCAGCGTTGTAAGGAGGGGCACTGGAACTGAAGCTTTCTTT. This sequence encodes CSVVRRGTGTEAFF.

DNA for the CDR3: TGTGCCAGCACCGCACTCACCGGACAGGGCGCTGAAGCTTTCTTT. The encoded protein is CASTALTGQGAEAFF. The chain is built from TRBV7-9 and TRBJ1-1, with 8 positions matching TRBD1. The germline V gene encodes CDR1 SEHNR and CDR2 FQNEAQ (reference sequence). This CDR3 region has 15 residues. J gave up 6 bases and V 7 bases, and 13 bases lay outside the gene matches.

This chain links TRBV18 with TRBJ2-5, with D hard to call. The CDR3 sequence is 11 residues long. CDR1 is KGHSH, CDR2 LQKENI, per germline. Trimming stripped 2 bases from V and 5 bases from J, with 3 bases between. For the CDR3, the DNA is TGTGCCAGCTCACCAGAGGAGACCCAGTACTTC. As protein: CASSPEETQYF.

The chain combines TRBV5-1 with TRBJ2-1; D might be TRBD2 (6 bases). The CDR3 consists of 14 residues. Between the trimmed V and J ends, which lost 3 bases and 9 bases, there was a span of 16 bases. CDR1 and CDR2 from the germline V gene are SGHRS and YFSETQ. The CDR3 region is CASSSETGRGEQFF. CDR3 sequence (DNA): TGCGCCAGCAGCTCTGAAACCGGGAGAGGTGAGCAGTTCTTC.

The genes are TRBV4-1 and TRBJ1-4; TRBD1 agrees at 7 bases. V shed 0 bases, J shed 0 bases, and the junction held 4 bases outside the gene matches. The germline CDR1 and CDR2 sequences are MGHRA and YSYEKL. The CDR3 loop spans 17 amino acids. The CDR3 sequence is CASSQDDRDATNEKLFF. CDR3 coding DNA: TGCGCCAGCAGCCAAGACGACAGGGACGCAACTAATGAAAAACTGTTTTTT.

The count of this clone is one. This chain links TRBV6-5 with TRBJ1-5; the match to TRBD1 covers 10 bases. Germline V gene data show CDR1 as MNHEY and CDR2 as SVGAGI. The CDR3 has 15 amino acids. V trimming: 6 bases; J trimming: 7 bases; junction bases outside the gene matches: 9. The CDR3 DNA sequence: TGTGCCAGCAGCTCAACCGGGACAGGGGAACAGCCCCAGCATTTT. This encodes CASSSTGTGEQPQHF.

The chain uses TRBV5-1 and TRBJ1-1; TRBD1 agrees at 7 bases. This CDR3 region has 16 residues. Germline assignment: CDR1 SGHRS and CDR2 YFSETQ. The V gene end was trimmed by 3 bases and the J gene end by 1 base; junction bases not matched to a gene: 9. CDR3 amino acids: CASSSMPGQTNTEAFF. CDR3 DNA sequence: TGCGCCAGCAGCTCAATGCCGGGACAGACGAACACTGAAGCTTTCTTT.

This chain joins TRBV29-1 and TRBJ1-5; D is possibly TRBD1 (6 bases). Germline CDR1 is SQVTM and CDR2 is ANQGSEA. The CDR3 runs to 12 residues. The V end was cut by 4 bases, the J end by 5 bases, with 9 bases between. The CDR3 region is CSVAGGDQPQHF. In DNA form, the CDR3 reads TGCAGCGTTGCGGGGGGCGATCAGCCCCAGCATTTT.

The chain's CDR3 is CATQAYDEQFF. The CDR3 DNA reads as TGTGCCACCCAGGCTTACGATGAGCAGTTCTTC. This chain joins TRBV18 and TRBJ2-1; D remains ambiguous. Looked up from germline, CDR1 is KGHSH and CDR2 is LQKENI. CDR3 length: 11 residues. With 10 bases removed from V and 8 bases from J, the gap between germline ends came to 12 bases.

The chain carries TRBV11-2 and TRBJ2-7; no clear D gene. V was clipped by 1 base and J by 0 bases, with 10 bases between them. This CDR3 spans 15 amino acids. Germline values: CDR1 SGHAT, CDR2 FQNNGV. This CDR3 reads CASSLGGSSSYEQYF. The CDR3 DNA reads TGTGCCAGCAGCTTAGGCGGATCCTCCTCCTACGAGCAGTACTTC.